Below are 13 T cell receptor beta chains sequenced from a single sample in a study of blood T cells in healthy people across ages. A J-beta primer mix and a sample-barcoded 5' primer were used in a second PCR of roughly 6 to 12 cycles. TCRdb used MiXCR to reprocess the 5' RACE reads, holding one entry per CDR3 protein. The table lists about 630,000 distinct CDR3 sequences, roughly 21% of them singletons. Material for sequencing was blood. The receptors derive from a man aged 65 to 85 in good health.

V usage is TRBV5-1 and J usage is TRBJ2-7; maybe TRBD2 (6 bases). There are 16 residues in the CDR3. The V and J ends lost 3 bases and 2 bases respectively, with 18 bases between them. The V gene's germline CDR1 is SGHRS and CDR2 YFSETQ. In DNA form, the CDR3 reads TGCGCCAGCAGCTGGTTAAGCGGTCCGGGGGCCTACGAGCAGTACTTC. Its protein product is CASSWLSGPGAYEQYF.

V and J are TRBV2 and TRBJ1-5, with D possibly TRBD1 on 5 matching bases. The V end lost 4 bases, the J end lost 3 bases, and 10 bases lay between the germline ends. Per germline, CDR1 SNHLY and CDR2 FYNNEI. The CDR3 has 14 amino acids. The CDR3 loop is CASSGSGTNQPQHF. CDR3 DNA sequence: TGTGCCAGCAGTGGGTCAGGGACCAATCAGCCCCAGCATTTT.

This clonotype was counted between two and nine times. The CDR3 region is CSAPQGRTAFF. In DNA form, the CDR3 reads TGCAGTGCTCCCCAAGGCAGGACAGCCTTTTTT. The chain recombines TRBV20-1 with TRBJ1-4, with D possibly being TRBD1 (6 bases). From germline, CDR1 is DFQATT and CDR2 SNEGSKA (reference sequence). V lost 5 bases and J 17 bases, leaving 18 bases between the germline ends. The CDR3 loop spans 11 amino acids.

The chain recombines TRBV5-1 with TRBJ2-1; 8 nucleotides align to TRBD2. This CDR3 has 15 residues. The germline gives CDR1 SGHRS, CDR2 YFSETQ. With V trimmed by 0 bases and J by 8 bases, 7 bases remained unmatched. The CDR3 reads CASSLGAGGRDEQFF. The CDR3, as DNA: TGCGCCAGCAGCTTGGGTGCGGGAGGAAGGGATGAGCAGTTCTTC.

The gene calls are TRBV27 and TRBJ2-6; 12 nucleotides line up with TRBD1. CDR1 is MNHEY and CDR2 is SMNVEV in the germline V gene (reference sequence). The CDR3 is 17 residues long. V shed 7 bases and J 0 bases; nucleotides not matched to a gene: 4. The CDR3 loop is CASTGTGGFSGANVLTF. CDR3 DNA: TGTGCCAGCACCGGGACAGGGGGCTTCTCTGGGGCCAACGTCCTGACTTTC.

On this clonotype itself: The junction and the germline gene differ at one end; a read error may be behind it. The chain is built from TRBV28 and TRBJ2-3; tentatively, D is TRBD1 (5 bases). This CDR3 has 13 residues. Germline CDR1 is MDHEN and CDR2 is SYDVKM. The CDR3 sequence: CAGSLQGADTQYF. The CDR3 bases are TGTGCCGGCAGTTTACAAGGGGCCGATACGCAGTATTTT.

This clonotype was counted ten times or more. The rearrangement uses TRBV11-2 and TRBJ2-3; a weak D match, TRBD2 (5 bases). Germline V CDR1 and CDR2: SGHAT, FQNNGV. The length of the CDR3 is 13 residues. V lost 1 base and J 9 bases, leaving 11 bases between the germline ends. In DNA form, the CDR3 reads TGTGCCAGCAGCTTAGGGCAGGACTTGACGCAGTATTTT. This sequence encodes CASSLGQDLTQYF.

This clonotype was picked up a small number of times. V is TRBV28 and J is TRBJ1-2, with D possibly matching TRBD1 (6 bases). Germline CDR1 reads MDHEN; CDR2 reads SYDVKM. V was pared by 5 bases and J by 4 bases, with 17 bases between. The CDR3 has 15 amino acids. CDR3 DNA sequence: TGTGCCAGCAGTCCCTGGGACATTCGAAGCTATGGCTACACCTTC. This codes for CASSPWDIRSYGYTF.

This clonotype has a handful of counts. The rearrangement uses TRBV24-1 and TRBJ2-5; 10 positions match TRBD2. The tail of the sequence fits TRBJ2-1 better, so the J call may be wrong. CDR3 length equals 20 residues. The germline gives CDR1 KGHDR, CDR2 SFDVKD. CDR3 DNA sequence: TGTGCCACCAGTGATTTTAGGGTCCCTCCTAGCGGGAGAACGCGCAATGAGCAGTTCTTC. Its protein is CATSDFRVPPSGRTRNEQFF.

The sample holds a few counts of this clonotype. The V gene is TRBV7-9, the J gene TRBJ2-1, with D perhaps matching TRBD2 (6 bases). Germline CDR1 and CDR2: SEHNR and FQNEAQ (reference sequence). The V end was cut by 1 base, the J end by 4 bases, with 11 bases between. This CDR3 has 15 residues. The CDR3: CASSLVGRGYNEQFF. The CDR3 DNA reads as TGTGCCAGCAGCTTAGTCGGGAGAGGGTACAATGAGCAGTTCTTC.

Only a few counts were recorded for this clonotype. The CDR3 loop is CASSRGSGSYNEQFF. CDR3 in DNA: TGTGCCAGCAGCAGGGGGAGCGGCTCCTACAATGAGCAGTTCTTC. This chain links TRBV3-1 with TRBJ2-1; possible D gene TRBD1, 6 bases. Germline values: CDR1 LGHDT, CDR2 YNNKEL (reference sequence). This CDR3 has 15 amino acids. V was shortened by 5 bases and J by 0 bases, with 11 bases between the two germline ends.

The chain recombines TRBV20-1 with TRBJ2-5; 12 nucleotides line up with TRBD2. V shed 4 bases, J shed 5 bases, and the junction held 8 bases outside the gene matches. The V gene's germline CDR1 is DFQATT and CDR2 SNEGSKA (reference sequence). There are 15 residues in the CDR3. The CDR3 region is CSANPLAGGLETQYF. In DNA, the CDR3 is TGCAGTGCTAACCCACTAGCGGGAGGTCTGGAGACCCAGTACTTC.

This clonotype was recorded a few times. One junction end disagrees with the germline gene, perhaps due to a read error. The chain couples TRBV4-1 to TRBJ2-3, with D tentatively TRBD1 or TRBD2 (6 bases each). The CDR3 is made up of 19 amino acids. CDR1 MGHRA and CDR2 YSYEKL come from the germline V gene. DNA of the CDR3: TGCGCCAGCAGCCAAGCCCACGCGGGGACGGGCGGGGACACAGATACGCAGTGTTTT. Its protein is CASSQAHAGTGGDTDTQCF.